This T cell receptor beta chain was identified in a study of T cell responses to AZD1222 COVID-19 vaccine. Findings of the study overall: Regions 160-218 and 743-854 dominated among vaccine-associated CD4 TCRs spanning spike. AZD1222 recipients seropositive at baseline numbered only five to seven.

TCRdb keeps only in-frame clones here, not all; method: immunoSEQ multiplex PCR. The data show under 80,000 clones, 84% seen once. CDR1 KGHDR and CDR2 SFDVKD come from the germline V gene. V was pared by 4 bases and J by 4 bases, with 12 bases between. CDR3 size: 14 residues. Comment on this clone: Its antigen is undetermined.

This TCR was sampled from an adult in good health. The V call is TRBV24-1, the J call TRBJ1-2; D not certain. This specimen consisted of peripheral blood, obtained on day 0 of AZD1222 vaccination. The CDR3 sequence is CATSDFEDTYGYTF. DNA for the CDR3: TGTGCCACCAGTGACTTCGAAGACACCTATGGCTACACCTTC.